Presented here are 10 T cell receptor beta chains from one specimen sequenced in a study of Ad26.COV2.S vaccination and SARS-CoV-2 variants. Treatment specified: 15 to 20 received Ad26.COV2.S at low or high dose, single or two shots; about five received placebo; per-sample allocation not given. Specimen acquisition occurred on day 63 following the initial vaccine or placebo injection. TCRdb's table, derived via immunoSEQ multiplex PCR, lists solely in-frame clones and lacks some. The profile shows roughly 400,000 clones, 90% of them singletons. This sample comprised peripheral blood, obtained in a trial of Ad26.COV2.S vaccine versus placebo. Source of these receptors: a person aged 18-65 years who received the Ad26.COV2.S COVID-19 vaccine or a placebo.

V usage is TRBV19 and J usage is TRBJ1-5; D perhaps matches TRBD1 (6 bases). Germline V gives CDR1 LNHDA, CDR2 SQIVND (reference sequence). The V end was cut by 3 bases, the J end by 2 bases, with 20 bases between. This CDR3 is 18 amino acids long. CDR3 in amino acids: CASSIQGTDQWGNQPQHF. Written as DNA, the CDR3 is TGTGCCAGTAGTATCCAGGGGACGGATCAGTGGGGCAATCAGCCCCAGCATTTT. Complete variable domain (other parts from reference TRBV19 and TRBJ1-5): DGGITQSPKYLFRKEGQNVTLSCEQNLNHDAMYWYRQDPGQGLRLIYYSQIVNDFQKGDIAEGYSVSREKKESFPLTVTSAQKNPTAFYLCASSIQGTDQWGNQPQHFGDGTRLSIL.

The V call is TRBV7-9, the J call TRBJ2-1, with 10 bases matching TRBD2. Germline V gene data show CDR1 as SEHNR and CDR2 as FQNEAQ (reference sequence). This CDR3 has 14 residues. The V gene end was trimmed by 7 bases and the J gene end by 8 bases; junction bases not matched to a gene: 8. For the CDR3, the DNA is TGTGCCAGCAAGGGACTAGCGAAAGGGGATGAGCAGTTCTTC. This translates into CASKGLAKGDEQFF.

This chain uses TRBV28 with TRBJ1-2; D remains unclear. The length of the CDR3 is 12 residues. Germline-derived CDR1 and CDR2 are MDHEN and SYDVKM. Trimming took off 3 bases at V and 4 bases at J, with 6 bases between the two ends. CDR3 in amino acids: CASSFVRYGYTF. The CDR3 nucleotides are TGTGCCAGCAGTTTTGTGCGCTATGGCTACACCTTC.

This clone was observed a single time. J is TRBJ2-1 and V is TRBV27; 14 nucleotides line up with TRBD2. This CDR3 has 17 residues. The trim removed 4 bases at V and 4 bases at J, leaving 6 bases unmatched. Germline values: CDR1 MNHEY, CDR2 SMNVEV (reference sequence). As DNA, the CDR3 is TGTGCCAGCAGTTCCCCCGGGACTAGCGGGGGATACAATGAGCAGTTCTTC. Translation: CASSSPGTSGGYNEQFF.

A remark on this clone: This sample also contains other DNA sequences that code for the same CDR3. The chain links TRBV13 to TRBJ2-3; 7 bases are shared with TRBD1. This CDR3 has 14 amino acids. The germline gives CDR1 PRHDT, CDR2 FYEKMQ (reference sequence). With V trimmed by 4 bases and J by 1 base, 2 bases remained unmatched. Here the CDR3 DNA reads TGTGCCAGCAGCTCCGGACAGGGCACAGATACGCAGTATTTT. Its protein is CASSSGQGTDTQYF.

The chain couples TRBV9 to TRBJ2-3; the match to TRBD2 covers 7 bases. The CDR3 extends over 15 amino acids. Unmatched junction bases numbered 4, after V lost 0 bases and J lost 3 bases. Germline V gene lookup returns CDR1 SGDLS and CDR2 YYNGEE. CDR3 in DNA: TGTGCCAGCAGCGTAGTGGCGGGAGTTACAGATACGCAGTATTTT. This translates into CASSVVAGVTDTQYF. The full variable domain, rest sourced from reference TRBV9 and TRBJ2-3, is DSGVTQTPKHLITATGQRVTLRCSPRSGDLSVYWYQQSLDQGLQFLIQYYNGEERAKGNILERFSAQQFPDLHSELNLSSLELGDSALYFCASSVVAGVTDTQYFGPGTRLTVL.

The V and J genes are TRBV10-3 and TRBJ1-3; D remains ambiguous. CDR3 length equals 17 residues. CDR1 is ENHRY, CDR2 SYGVKD, per germline. Trimming took off 0 bases at V and 0 bases at J, with 12 bases between the two ends. The CDR3 here is CAISESMIRSSGNTIYF. Here the CDR3 DNA reads TGTGCCATCAGTGAGTCGATGATCAGAAGCTCTGGAAACACCATATATTTT.

The chain recombines TRBV27 with TRBJ2-3; 11 positions match TRBD2. Germline CDR1 MNHEY, CDR2 SMNVEV (reference sequence). With 5 bases clipped from V and 6 bases from J, the junction kept 7 bases outside the gene matches. The CDR3 runs to 15 residues. The CDR3 loop is CASSLQTSGIDTQYF. DNA for the CDR3: TGTGCCAGCAGTCTCCAGACTAGCGGGATTGATACGCAGTATTTT.

This chain joins TRBV19 and TRBJ2-7; 11 bases line up with TRBD1. The CDR3 is made up of 14 amino acids. V shed 6 bases and J 7 bases; nucleotides not matched to a gene: 8. Germline assignment: CDR1 LNHDA and CDR2 SQIVND (reference sequence). CDR3 protein: CASSGTGGLGEQYF. In nucleotides, the CDR3 is TGTGCCAGTAGCGGGACAGGGGGTTTGGGAGAGCAGTACTTC. The whole variable domain, remainder taken from reference TRBV19 and TRBJ2-7, is DGGITQSPKYLFRKEGQNVTLSCEQNLNHDAMYWYRQDPGQGLRLIYYSQIVNDFQKGDIAEGYSVSREKKESFPLTVTSAQKNPTAFYLCASSGTGGLGEQYFGPGTRLTVT.

The chain uses TRBV15 and TRBJ2-2; 14 bases fit TRBD2. This CDR3 comprises 18 residues. Germline V CDR1 and CDR2: LNHNV, YYDKDF (reference sequence). V lost 4 bases and J lost 6; bases outside the gene matches: 10. CDR3 bases: TGTGCCACCAGCATGGGGGGGACTAGCGGGAGTAGAGCCGGGGAGCTGTTTTTT. Protein sequence: CATSMGGTSGSRAGELFF.